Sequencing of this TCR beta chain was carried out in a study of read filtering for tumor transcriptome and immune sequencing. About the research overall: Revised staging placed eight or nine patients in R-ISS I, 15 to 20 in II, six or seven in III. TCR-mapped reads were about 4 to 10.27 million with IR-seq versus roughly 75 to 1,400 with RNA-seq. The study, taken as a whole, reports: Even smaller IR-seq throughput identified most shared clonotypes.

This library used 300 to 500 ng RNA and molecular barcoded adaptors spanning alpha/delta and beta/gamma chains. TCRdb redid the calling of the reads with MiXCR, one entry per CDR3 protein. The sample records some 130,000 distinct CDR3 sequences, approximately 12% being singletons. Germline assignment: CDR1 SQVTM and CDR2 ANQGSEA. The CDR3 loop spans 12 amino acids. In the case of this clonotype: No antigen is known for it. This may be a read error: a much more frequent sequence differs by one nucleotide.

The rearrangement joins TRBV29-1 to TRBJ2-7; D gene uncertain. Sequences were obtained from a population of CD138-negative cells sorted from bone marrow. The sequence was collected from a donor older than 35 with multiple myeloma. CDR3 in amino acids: CSVEQDNYKQYF. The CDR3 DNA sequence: TGCAGCGTTGAACAGGATAACTACAAGCAGTACTTC.